The clone carrying this T cell receptor beta chain was counted a single time. A fixed DNA input of 300 to 350 ng was used per bulk PBMC sample. The repertoire was sequenced with immunoSEQ multiplex PCR; TCRdb's copy has only in-frame clones and lacks some. The table lists about 14,000 clones, under 90% of them singletons. The data are from a study of blood T cell dynamics during melanoma immunotherapy. CDR1 is SGHAT and CDR2 is FQNNGV in the germline V gene. This CDR3 has 16 amino acids. The V end was cut by 5 bases, the J end by 2 bases, with 17 bases between. Stated time point: pre-treatment baseline.

This chain links TRBV11-2 with TRBJ2-3; tentatively, D is TRBD1 (5 bases). Material: blood, obtained from a patient treated with checkpoint blockade. The clonotype comes from a human donor with melanoma. The CDR3 sequence is CASSGPHRLSTDTQYF. The CDR3 bases are TGTGCCAGCAGCGGCCCCCACAGGCTGTCCACAGATACGCAGTATTTT.